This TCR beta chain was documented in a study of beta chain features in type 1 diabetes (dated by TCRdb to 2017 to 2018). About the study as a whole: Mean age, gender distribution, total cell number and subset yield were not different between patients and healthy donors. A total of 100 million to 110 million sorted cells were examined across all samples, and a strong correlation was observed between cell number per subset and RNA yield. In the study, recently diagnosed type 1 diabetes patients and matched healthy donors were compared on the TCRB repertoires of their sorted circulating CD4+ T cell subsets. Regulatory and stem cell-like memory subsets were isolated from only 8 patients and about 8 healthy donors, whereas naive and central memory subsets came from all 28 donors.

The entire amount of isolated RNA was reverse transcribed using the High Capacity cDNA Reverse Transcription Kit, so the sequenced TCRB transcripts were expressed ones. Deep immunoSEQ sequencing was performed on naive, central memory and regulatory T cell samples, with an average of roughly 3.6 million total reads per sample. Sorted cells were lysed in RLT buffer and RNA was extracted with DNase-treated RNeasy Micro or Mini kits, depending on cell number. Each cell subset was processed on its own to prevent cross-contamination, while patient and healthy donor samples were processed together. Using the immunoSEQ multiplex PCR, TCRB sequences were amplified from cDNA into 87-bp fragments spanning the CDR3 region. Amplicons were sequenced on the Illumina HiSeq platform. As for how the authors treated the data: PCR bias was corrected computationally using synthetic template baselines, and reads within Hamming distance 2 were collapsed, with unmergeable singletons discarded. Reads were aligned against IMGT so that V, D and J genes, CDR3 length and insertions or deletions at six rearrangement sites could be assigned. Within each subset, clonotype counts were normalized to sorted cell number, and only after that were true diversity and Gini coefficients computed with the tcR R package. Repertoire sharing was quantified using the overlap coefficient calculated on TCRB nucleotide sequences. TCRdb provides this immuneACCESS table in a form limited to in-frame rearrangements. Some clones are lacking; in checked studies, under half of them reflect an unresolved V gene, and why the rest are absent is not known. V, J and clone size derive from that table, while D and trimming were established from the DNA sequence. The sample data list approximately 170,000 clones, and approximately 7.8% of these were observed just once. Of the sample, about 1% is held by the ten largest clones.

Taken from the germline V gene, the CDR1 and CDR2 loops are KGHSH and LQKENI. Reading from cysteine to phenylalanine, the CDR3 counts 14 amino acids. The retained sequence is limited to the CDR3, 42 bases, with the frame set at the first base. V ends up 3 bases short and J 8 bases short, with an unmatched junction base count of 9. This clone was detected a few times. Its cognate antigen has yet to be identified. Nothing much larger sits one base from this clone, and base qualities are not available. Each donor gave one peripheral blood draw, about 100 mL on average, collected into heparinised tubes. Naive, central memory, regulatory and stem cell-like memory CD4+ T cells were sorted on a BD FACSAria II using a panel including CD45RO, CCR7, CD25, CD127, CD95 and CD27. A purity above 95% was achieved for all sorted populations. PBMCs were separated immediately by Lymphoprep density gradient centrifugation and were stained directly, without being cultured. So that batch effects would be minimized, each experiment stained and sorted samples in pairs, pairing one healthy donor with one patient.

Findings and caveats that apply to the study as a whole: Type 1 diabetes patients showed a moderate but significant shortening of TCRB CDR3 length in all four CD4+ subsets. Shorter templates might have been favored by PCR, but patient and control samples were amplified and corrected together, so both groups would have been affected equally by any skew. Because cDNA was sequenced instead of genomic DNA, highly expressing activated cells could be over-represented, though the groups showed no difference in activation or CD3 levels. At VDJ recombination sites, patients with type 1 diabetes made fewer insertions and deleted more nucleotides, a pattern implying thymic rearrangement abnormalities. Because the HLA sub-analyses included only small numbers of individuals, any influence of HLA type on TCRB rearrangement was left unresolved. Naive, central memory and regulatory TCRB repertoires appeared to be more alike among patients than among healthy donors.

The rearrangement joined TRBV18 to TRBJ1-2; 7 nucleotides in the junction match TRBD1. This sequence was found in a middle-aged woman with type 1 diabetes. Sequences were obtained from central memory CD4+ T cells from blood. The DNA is TGTGCCAGCTCACCGGGGGCGGACAGGCGGGGCTACACCTTC. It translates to CASSPGADRRGYTF.